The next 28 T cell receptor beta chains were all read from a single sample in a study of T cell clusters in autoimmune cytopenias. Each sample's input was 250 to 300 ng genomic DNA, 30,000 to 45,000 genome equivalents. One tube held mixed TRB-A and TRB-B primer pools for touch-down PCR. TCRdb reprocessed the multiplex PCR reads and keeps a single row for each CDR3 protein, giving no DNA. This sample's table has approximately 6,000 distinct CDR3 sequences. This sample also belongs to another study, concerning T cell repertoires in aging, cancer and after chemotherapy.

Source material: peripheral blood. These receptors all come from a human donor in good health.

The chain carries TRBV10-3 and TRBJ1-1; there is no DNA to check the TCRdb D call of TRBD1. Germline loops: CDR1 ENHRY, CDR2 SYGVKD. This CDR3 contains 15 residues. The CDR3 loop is CASSPGGKGHVEAFF.

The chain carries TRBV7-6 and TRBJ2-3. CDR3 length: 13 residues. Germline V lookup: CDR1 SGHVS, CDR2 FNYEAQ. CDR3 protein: CASSFLGTDTQYF.

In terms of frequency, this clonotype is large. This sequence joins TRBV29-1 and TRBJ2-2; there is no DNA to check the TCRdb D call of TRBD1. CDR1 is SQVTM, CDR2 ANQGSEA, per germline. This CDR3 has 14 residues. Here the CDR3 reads CSVQGQGNTGELFF.

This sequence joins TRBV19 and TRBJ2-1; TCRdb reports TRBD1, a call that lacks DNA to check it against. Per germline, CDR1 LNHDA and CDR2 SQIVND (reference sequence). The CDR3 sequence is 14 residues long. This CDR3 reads CASSIGGMDNEQFF.

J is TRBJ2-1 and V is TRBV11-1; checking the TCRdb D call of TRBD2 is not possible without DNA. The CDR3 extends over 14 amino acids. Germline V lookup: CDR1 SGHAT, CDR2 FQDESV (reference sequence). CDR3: CASSSRQGRDEQFF.

The CDR3 sequence: CASSGRSRTAISNRNYGYTF. The chain employs TRBV19 and TRBJ1-2; TCRdb indicates TRBD1, and absent DNA this call remains unverified. Germline V CDR1 and CDR2: LNHDA, SQIVND (reference sequence). This CDR3 contains 20 residues. Based on the CDR3 plus reference TRBV19 and TRBJ1-2, the full variable domain is DGGITQSPKYLFRKEGQNVTLSCEQNLNHDAMYWYRQDPGQGLRLIYYSQIVNDFQKGDIAEGYSVSREKKESFPLTVTSAQKNPTAFYLCASSGRSRTAISNRNYGYTFGSGTRLTVV.

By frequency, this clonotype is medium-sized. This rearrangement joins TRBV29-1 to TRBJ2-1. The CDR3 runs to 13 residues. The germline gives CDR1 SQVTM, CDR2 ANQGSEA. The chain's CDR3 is CSVPISTDNEQFF.

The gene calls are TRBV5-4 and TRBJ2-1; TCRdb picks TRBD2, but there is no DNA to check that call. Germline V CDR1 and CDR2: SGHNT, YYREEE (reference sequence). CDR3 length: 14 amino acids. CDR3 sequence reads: CASSLASGSYEQFF.

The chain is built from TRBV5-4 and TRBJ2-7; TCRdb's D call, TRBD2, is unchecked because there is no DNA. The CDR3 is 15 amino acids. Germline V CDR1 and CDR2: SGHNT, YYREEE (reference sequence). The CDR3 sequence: CASSSTSGSKYEQYF.

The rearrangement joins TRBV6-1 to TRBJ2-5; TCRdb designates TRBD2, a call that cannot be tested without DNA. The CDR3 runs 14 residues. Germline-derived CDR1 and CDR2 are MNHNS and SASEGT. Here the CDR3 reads CASTAGLVQETQYF.

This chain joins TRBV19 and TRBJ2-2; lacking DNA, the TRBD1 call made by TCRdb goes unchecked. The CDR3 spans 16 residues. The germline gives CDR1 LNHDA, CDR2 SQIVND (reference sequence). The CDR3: CASTRVGGVSTGELFF.

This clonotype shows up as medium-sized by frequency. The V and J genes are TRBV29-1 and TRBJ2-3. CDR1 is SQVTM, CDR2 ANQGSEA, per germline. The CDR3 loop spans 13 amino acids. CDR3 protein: CSAHRTVGDTQYF.

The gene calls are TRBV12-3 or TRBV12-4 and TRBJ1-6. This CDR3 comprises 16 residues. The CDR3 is CASSPRSEGYNSPLHF.

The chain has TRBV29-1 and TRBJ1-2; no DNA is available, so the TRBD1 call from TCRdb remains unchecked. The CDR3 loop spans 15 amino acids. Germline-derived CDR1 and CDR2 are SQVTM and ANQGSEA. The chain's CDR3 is CSVKGKQGEYYGYTF.

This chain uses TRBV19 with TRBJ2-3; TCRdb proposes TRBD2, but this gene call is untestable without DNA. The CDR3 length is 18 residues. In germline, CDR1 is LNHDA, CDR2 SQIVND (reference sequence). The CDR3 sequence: CASSGGLAGAPSTDTQYF.

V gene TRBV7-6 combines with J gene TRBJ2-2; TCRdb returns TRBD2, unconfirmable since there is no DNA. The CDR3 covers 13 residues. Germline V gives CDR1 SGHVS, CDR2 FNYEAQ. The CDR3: CASSLGGTGELFF. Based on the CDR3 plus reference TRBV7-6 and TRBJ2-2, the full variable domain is GAGVSQSPRYKVTKRGQDVALRCDPISGHVSLYWYRQALGQGPEFLTYFNYEAQQDKSGLPNDRFSAERPEGSISTLTIQRTEQRDSAMYRCASSLGGTGELFFGEGSRLTVL.

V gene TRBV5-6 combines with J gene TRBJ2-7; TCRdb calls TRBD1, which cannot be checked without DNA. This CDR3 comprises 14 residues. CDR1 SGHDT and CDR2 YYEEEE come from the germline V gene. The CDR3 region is CASKRGDRGREQYF.

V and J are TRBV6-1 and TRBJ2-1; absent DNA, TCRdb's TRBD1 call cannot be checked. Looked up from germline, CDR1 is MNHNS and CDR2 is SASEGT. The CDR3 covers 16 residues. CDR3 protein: CASRLQTGPSYNEQFF.

CDR3 protein: CSVGLAGDGYEQYF. The rearrangement uses TRBV29-1 and TRBJ2-7; TCRdb's D call of TRBD2 is untestable without DNA. The CDR3 totals 14 residues. The germline CDR1 and CDR2 sequences are SQVTM and ANQGSEA.

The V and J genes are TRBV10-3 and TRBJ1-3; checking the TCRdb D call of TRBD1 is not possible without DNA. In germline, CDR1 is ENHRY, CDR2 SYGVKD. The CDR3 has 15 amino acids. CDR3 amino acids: CAISGPGLSGNTIYF.

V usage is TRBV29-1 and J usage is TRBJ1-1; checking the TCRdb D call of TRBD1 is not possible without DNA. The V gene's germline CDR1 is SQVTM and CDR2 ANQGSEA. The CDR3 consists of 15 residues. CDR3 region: CSASEGRWQNTEAFF. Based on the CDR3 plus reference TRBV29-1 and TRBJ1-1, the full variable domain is SAVISQKPSRDICQRGTSLTIQCQVDSQVTMMFWYRQQPGQSLTLIATANQGSEATYESGFVIDKFPISRPNLTFSTLTVSNMSPEDSSIYLCSASEGRWQNTEAFFGQGTRLTVV.

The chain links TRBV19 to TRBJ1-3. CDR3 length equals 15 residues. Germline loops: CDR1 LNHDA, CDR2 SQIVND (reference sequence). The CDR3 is CASSPLDSSGNTIYF.

CDR3 in amino acids: CASTPFRASGGQETQYF. V usage is TRBV7-6 and J usage is TRBJ2-5; lacking DNA, the TRBD2 call made by TCRdb goes unchecked. This CDR3 has 17 residues. Germline assignment: CDR1 SGHVS and CDR2 FNYEAQ.

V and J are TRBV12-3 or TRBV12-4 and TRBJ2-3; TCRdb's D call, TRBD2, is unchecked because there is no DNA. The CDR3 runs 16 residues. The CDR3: CASSIIRTGTADTQYF.

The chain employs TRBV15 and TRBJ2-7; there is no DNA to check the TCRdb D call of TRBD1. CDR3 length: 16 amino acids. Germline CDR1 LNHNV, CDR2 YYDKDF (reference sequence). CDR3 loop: CATSRDPGGRAYEQYF. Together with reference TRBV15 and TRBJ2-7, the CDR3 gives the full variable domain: DAMVIQNPRYQVTQFGKPVTLSCSQTLNHNVMYWYQQKSSQAPKLLFHYYDKDFNNEADTPDNFQSRRPNTSFCFLDIRSPGLGDTAMYLCATSRDPGGRAYEQYFGPGTRLTVT.

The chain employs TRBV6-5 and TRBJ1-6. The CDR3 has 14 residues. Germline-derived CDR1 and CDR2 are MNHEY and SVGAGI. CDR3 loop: CASSERAQYSPLHF.

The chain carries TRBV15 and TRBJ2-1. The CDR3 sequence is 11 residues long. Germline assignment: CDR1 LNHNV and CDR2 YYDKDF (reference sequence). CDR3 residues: CATSTLSEQFF. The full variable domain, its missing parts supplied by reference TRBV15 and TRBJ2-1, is DAMVIQNPRYQVTQFGKPVTLSCSQTLNHNVMYWYQQKSSQAPKLLFHYYDKDFNNEADTPDNFQSRRPNTSFCFLDIRSPGLGDTAMYLCATSTLSEQFFGPGTRLTVL.

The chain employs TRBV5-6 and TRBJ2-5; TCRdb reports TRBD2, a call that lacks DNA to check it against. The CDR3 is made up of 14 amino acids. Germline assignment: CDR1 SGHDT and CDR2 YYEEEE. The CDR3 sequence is CASSFLAGKETQYF.